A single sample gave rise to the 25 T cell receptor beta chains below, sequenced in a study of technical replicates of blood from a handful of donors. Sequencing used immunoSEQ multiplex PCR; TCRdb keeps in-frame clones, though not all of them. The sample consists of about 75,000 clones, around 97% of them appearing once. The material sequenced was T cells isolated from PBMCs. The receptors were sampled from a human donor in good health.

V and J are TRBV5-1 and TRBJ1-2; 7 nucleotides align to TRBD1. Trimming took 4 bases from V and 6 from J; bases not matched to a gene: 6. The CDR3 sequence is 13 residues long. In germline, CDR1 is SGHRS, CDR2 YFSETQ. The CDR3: CASSPSRGHGYTF. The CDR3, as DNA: TGCGCCAGCAGCCCCTCGAGGGGGCATGGCTACACCTTC.

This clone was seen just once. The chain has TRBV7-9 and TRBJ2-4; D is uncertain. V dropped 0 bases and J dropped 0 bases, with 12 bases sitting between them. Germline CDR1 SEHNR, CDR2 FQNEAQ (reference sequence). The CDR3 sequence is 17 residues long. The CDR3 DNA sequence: TGTGCCAGCAGCTTAGCAGCCTCTCTTCTAGCCAAAAACATTCAGTACTTC. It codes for CASSLAASLLAKNIQYF.

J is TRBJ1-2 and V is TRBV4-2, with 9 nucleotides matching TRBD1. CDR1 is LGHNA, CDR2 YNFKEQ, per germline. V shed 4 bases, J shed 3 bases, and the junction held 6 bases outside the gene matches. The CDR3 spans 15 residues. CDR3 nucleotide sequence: TGTGCCAGCAGCCTAAGCACAGGGGGCGACTATGGCTACACCTTC. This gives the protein CASSLSTGGDYGYTF.

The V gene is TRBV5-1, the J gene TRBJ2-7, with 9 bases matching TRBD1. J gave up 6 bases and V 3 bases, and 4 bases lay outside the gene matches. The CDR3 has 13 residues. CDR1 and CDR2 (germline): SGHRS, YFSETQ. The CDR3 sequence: CASSSDRGVEQYF. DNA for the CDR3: TGCGCCAGCAGCTCAGACAGGGGGGTCGAGCAGTACTTC.

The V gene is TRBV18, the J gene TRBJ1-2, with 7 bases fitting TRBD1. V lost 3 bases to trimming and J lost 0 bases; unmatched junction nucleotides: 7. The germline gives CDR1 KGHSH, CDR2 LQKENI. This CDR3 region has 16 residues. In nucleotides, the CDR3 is TGTGCCAGCTCACCTTCCGGTACAGGGGCTAACTATGGCTACACCTTC. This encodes CASSPSGTGANYGYTF.

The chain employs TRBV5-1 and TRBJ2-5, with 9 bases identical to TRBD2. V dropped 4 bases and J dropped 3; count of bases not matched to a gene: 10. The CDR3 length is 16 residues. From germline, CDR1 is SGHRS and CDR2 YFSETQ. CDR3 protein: CASSPGRASGEETQYF. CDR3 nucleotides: TGCGCCAGCAGCCCTGGCAGGGCTAGCGGGGAAGAGACCCAGTACTTC.

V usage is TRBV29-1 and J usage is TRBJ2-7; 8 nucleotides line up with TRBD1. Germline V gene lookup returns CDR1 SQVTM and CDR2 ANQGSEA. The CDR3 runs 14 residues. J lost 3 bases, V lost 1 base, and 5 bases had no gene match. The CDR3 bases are TGCAGCGTTGAAGTGCCAGGGGGCCACTACGAGCAGTACTTC. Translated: CSVEVPGGHYEQYF.

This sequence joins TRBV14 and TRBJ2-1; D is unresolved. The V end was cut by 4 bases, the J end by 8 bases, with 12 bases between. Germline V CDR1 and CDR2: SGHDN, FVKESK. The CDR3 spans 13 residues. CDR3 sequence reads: CASSLSILDEQFF. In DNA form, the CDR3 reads TGTGCCAGCAGCCTAAGCATACTTGATGAGCAGTTCTTC.

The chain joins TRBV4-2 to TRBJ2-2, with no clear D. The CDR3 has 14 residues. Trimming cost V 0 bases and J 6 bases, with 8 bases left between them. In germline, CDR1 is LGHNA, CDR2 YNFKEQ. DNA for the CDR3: TGTGCCAGCAGCCAAGAGGTCAGGCCCGGGGAGCTGTTTTTT. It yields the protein CASSQEVRPGELFF.

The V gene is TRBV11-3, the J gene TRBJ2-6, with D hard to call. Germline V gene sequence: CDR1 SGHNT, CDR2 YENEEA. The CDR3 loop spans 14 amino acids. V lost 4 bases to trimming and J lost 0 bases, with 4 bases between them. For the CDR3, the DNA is TGTGCCAGCAGCTCCAGCTCTGGGGCCAACGTCCTGACTTTC. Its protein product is CASSSSSGANVLTF.

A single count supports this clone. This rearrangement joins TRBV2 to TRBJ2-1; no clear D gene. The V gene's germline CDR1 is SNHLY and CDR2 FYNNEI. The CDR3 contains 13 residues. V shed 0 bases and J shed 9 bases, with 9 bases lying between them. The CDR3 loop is CASSEAQSGEQFF. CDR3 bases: TGTGCCAGCAGTGAAGCCCAATCAGGTGAGCAGTTCTTC.

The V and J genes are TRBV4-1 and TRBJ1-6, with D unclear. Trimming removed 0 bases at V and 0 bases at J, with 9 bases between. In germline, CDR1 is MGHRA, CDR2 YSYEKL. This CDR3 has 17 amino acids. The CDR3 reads CASSQDRLSSYNSPLHF. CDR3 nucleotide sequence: TGCGCCAGCAGCCAAGATCGATTGAGCTCCTATAATTCACCCCTCCACTTT.

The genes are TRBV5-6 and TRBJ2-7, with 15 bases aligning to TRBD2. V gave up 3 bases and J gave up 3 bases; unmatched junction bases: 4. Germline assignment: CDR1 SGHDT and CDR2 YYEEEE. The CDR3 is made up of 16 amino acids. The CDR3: CASSSGLAGGIYEQYF. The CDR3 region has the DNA TGTGCCAGCAGCTCGGGACTAGCGGGGGGCATCTACGAGCAGTACTTC.

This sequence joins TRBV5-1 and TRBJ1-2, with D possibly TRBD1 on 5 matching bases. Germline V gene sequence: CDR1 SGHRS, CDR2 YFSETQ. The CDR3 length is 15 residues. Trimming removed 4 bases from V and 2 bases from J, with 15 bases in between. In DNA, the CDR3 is TGCGCCAGCAGCCAGGAGACAGCCGTCAACTATGGCTACACCTTC. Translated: CASSQETAVNYGYTF. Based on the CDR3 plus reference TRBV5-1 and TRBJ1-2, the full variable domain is KAGVTQTPRYLIKTRGQQVTLSCSPISGHRSVSWYQQTPGQGLQFLFEYFSETQRNKGNFPGRFSGRQFSNSRSEMNVSTLELGDSALYLCASSQETAVNYGYTFGSGTRLTVV.

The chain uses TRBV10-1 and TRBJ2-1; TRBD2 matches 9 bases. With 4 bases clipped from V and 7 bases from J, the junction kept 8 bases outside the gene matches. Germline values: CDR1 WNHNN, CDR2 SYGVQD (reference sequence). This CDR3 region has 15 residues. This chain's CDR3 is CASSAGGGAQNEQFF. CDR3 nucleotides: TGCGCCAGCAGTGCGGGCGGGGGGGCCCAAAATGAGCAGTTCTTC.

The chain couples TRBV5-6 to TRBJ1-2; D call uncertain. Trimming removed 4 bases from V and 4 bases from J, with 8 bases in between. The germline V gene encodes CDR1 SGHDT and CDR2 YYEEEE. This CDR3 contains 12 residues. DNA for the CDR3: TGTGCCAGCAGCGGAGAGGTCTATGGCTACACCTTC. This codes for CASSGEVYGYTF. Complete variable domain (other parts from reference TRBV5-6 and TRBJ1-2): DAGVTQSPTHLIKTRGQQVTLRCSPKSGHDTVSWYQQALGQGPQFIFQYYEEEERQRGNFPDRFSGHQFPNYSSELNVNALLLGDSALYLCASSGEVYGYTFGSGTRLTVV.

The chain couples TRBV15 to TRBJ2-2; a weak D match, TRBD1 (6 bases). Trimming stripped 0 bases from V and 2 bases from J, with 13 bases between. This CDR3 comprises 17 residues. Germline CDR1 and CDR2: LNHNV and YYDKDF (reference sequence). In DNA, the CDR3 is TGTGCCACCAGCAGAGATTGGGCAGGGGCCAACACCGGGGAGCTGTTTTTT. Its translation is CATSRDWAGANTGELFF. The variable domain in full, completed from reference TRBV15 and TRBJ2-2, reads DAMVIQNPRYQVTQFGKPVTLSCSQTLNHNVMYWYQQKSSQAPKLLFHYYDKDFNNEADTPDNFQSRRPNTSFCFLDIRSPGLGDTAMYLCATSRDWAGANTGELFFGEGSRLTVL.

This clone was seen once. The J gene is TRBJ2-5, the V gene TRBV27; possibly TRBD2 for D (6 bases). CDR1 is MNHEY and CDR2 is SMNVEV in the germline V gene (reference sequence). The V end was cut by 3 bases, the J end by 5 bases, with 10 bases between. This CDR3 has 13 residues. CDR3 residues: CASSFGGGETQYF. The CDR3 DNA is TGTGCCAGCAGTTTCGGGGGTGGCGAGACCCAGTACTTC.

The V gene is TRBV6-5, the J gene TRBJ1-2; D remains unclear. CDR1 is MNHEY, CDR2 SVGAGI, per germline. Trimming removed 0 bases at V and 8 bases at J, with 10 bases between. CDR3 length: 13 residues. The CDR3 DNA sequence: TGTGCCAGCAGTTACTCAGAAAATAGAGGCTACACCTTC. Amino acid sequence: CASSYSENRGYTF.

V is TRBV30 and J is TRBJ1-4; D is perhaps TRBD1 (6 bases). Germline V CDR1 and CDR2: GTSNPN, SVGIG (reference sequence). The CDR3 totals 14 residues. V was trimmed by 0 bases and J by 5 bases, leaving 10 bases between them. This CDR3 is CAWSVGQGNEKLFF. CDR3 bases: TGTGCCTGGAGTGTAGGCCAGGGGAATGAAAAACTGTTTTTT. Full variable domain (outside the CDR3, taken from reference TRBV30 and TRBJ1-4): SQTIHQWPATLVQPVGSPLSLECTVEGTSNPNLYWYRQAAGRGLQLLFYSVGIGQISSEVPQNLSASRPQDRQFILSSKKLLLSDSGFYLCAWSVGQGNEKLFFGSGTQLSVL.

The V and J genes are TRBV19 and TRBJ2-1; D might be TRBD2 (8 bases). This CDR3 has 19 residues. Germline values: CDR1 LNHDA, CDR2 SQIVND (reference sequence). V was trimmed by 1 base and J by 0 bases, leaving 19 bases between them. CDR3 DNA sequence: TGTGCCAGTAGTATAGCCGGGATAGCGGGACAGAGCTCCTACAATGAGCAGTTCTTC. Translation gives CASSIAGIAGQSSYNEQFF.

In DNA form, the CDR3 reads TGCAGCGTTGAATTCCAGGGAGATACGCAGTATTTT. Protein: CSVEFQGDTQYF. V is TRBV29-1 and J is TRBJ2-3, with D maybe TRBD1 (5 bases). Germline assignment: CDR1 SQVTM and CDR2 ANQGSEA. The V and J ends lost 2 bases and 5 bases respectively, with 8 bases between them. The CDR3 loop spans 12 amino acids.

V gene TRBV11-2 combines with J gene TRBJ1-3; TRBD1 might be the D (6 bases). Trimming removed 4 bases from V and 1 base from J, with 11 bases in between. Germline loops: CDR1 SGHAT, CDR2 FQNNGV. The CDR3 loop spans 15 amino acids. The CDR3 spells CASSSNRASGNTIYF. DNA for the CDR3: TGTGCCAGCAGCTCTAACAGGGCTTCTGGAAACACCATATATTTT.

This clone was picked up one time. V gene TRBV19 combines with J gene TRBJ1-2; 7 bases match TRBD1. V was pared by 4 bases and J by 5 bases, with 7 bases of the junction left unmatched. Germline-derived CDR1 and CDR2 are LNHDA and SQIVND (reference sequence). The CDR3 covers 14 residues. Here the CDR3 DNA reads TGTGCCAGTAGTAGCGCGGCGACAGGGTATGGCTACACCTTC. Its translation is CASSSAATGYGYTF.

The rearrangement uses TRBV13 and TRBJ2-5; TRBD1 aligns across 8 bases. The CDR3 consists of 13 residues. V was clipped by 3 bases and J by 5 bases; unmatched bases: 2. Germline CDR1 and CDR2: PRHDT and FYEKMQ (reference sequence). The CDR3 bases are TGTGCCAGCAGCTTCAGGGGGCGGGAGACCCAGTACTTC. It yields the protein CASSFRGRETQYF. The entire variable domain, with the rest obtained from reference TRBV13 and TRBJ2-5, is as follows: AAGVIQSPRHLIKEKRETATLKCYPIPRHDTVYWYQQGPGQDPQFLISFYEKMQSDKGSIPDRFSAQQFSDYHSELNMSSLELGDSALYFCASSFRGRETQYFGPGTRLLVL.